This TCR beta chain was obtained from a study of T cell responses to AZD1222 COVID-19 vaccine. The CDR3 sequence is 13 residues long. From germline, CDR1 is KGHSH and CDR2 LQKENI. The V end lost 3 bases, the J end lost 3 bases, and 9 bases lay between the germline ends. As concerns this clone: What it recognizes is unknown.

TCRdb's copy holds only in-frame clones and misses some; the assay was immunoSEQ multiplex PCR. The table shows 150,000 or so clones, with around 89% occurring only once. The study's findings and limits: Only a handful of individuals given AZD1222 were seropositive at baseline.

This material consisted of peripheral blood, taken on day 0 of MenACWY control vaccination. The TCR sequence derives from an adult in good health. V and J are TRBV18 and TRBJ2-7; a weak D match, TRBD1 (6 bases). The CDR3 coding sequence is TGTGCCAGCTCACCTGCACAGGGCTACGAGCAGTACTTC. Translated: CASSPAQGYEQYF.